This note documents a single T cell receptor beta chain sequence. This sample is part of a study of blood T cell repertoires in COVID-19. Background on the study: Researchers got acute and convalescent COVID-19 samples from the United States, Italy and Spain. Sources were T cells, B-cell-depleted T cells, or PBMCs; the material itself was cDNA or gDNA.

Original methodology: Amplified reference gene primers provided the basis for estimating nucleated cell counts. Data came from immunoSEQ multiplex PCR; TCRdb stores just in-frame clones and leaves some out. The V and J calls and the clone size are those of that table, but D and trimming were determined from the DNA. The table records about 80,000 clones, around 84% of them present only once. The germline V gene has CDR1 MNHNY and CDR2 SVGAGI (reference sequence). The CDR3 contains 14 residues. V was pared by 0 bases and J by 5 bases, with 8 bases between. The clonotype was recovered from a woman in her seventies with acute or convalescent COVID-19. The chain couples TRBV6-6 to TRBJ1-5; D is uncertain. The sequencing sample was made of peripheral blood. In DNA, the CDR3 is TGTGCCAGCAGTTACTCGAGCGGTTATCAGCCCCAGCATTTT. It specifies CASSYSSGYQPQHF.